The T cell receptor beta chain under discussion was sequenced for a study of CD8 T cells in Susac syndrome. Whole-study findings and limits: An acknowledgment was made by the study that its TCR sequencing and HLA analysis involved relatively few individuals.

Random hexamers were used to reverse transcribe about 0.5 to 1 ug of RNA. Amplification of TCR beta CDR3 across 54 Vbeta and 13 Jbeta was performed with immunoSEQ multiplex PCR. From the immunoSEQ multiplex PCR reads, TCRdb called clonotypes with MiXCR, one entry per CDR3 protein. The table includes more than 150,000 distinct CDR3 sequences, nearly 97% detected once. The sequenced target, TCR beta, came from blood CD8+ and CD4+ T cells. TEMRA cells were FACS-enriched, while CD8+ and CD4+ T cells were negatively isolated. Details on this clonotype: Its antigen remains unknown.

This TCR was sampled from a human donor with multiple sclerosis. Sequencing used CD8+ T cells from PBMCs.

The CDR3 coding sequence is TGTGCCTGGAGTCAGGGAGGGGATGAGCAGTTCTTC. Translation gives CAWSQGGDEQFF. V and J are TRBV30 and TRBJ2-1, with 7 positions matching TRBD2. CDR3 length: 12 amino acids. CDR1 is GTSNPN, CDR2 SVGIG, per germline (reference sequence). J lost 8 bases, V lost 2 bases, and 3 bases had no gene match.